The next 15 T cell receptor beta chains were all read from a single sample in a study of blood T cell repertoires in COVID-19. Sequencing used immunoSEQ multiplex PCR; TCRdb keeps in-frame clones, though not all of them. The data contain roughly 300,000 clones, roughly 85% of them seen just once; the ten biggest clones take up less than 6%. The sequencing sample was made of PBMCs or T cells enriched from blood (not recorded which). These receptors came from a woman in her twenties or thirties who had recovered from COVID-19.

V usage is TRBV5-6 and J usage is TRBJ1-2, with 7 positions matching TRBD1. This CDR3 has 16 residues. Germline trimming cut 4 bases from V and 0 bases from J; bases unmatched to any gene: 9. Germline V lookup: CDR1 SGHDT, CDR2 YYEEEE. The CDR3 DNA follows: TGTGCCAGCAGCGAAGGATGGGACAGCCCTAACTATGGCTACACCTTC. Translating it yields CASSEGWDSPNYGYTF. The whole variable domain, filled in from reference TRBV5-6 and TRBJ1-2, reads DAGVTQSPTHLIKTRGQQVTLRCSPKSGHDTVSWYQQALGQGPQFIFQYYEEEERQRGNFPDRFSGHQFPNYSSELNVNALLLGDSALYLCASSEGWDSPNYGYTFGSGTRLTVV.

This clone has just one count. The chain combines TRBV6-5 with TRBJ2-1; 7 bases line up with TRBD1. V gave up 2 bases and J gave up 5 bases; unmatched junction bases: 3. CDR1 is MNHEY and CDR2 is SVGAGI in the germline V gene. This CDR3 spans 14 amino acids. The CDR3 region has the DNA TGTGCCAGCAGTTACGGACAGGTCCACAATGAGCAGTTCTTC. It translates to CASSYGQVHNEQFF.

The chain has TRBV28 and TRBJ1-2; D unclear. CDR3 size: 12 residues. V was cut by 7 bases and J by 5 bases, with 11 bases left in between. Germline V lookup: CDR1 MDHEN, CDR2 SYDVKM. In DNA form, the CDR3 reads TGTGCCAGCACTCCCCGGAGGTATGGCTACACCTTC. Translating it yields CASTPRRYGYTF.

The chain links TRBV4-3 to TRBJ1-5, with D perhaps TRBD1 (5 bases). V was trimmed by 0 bases and J by 3 bases, leaving 9 bases between them. The CDR3 loop spans 15 amino acids. From germline, CDR1 is LGHNA and CDR2 YSLEER. The CDR3 region has the DNA TGCGCCAGCAGCCAAGATGGGGGGACCAATCAGCCCCAGCATTTT. Translated: CASSQDGGTNQPQHF.

The CDR3 here is CSARQVYEQYF. The CDR3 nucleotides read TGCAGTGCTAGACAGGTCTACGAGCAGTACTTC. This chain connects TRBV20-1 to TRBJ2-7; the D is unclear. V lost 2 bases and J lost 3, with 5 bases in between. Germline V lookup: CDR1 DFQATT, CDR2 SNEGSKA (reference sequence). This CDR3 region has 11 residues.

This chain links TRBV21-1 with TRBJ2-5; TRBD1 is the table's D call, not checked against the DNA. TRBV21-1 is reported as a pseudogene. The CDR3 runs 15 residues. The CDR3: CASSPTGGSQETQYF. The CDR3 coding sequence is TGTGCCAGCAGCCCGACAGGGGGCTCCCAAGAGACCCAGTACTTC.

This sequence joins TRBV5-8 and TRBJ1-2; D possibly corresponds to TRBD1 (5 bases). Per germline, CDR1 SGHTS and CDR2 YDEGEE. The germline V and J ends were trimmed by 0 bases and 4 bases, with 13 bases remaining between them. The length of the CDR3 is 15 residues. The CDR3 nucleotides read TGTGCCAGCAGCTTGGGGGACCGGGACTTCTATGGCTACACCTTC. Protein sequence: CASSLGDRDFYGYTF. Complete variable domain (other parts from reference TRBV5-8 and TRBJ1-2): EAGVTQSPTHLIKTRGQQATLRCSPISGHTSVYWYQQALGLGLQFLLWYDEGEERNRGNFPPRFSGRQFPNYSSELNVNALELEDSALYLCASSLGDRDFYGYTFGSGTRLTVV.

The V call is TRBV5-1, the J call TRBJ1-1; 8 bases align to TRBD1. The germline gives CDR1 SGHRS, CDR2 YFSETQ. Trimming at V came to 4 bases and at J to 3 bases, leaving 5 bases not matched to a gene. This CDR3 has 14 amino acids. This chain's CDR3 is CASSPSTGDTEAFF. Written as DNA, the CDR3 is TGCGCCAGCAGCCCATCGACAGGGGACACTGAAGCTTTCTTT.

The chain links TRBV29-1 to TRBJ1-1; D not certain. Germline V gene sequence: CDR1 SQVTM, CDR2 ANQGSEA. The CDR3 has 12 residues. The ends were cut back, 4 bases at V and 1 base at J, with 7 bases in the middle. The CDR3 DNA sequence: TGCAGCGTTGGACATACGAACACTGAAGCTTTCTTT. Translated, it gives CSVGHTNTEAFF.

The chain recombines TRBV7-9 with TRBJ2-2; D not certain. The CDR3 sequence is 15 residues long. In germline, CDR1 is SEHNR, CDR2 FQNEAQ (reference sequence). V was shortened by 5 bases and J by 2 bases, with 12 bases between the two germline ends. CDR3 nucleotide sequence: TGTGCCAGCAGCCCCATTACAAGTAACACCGGGGAGCTGTTTTTT. Its protein product is CASSPITSNTGELFF.

The genes are TRBV19 and TRBJ1-1, with 8 bases aligning to TRBD1. Looked up from germline, CDR1 is LNHDA and CDR2 is SQIVND (reference sequence). The CDR3 contains 13 residues. V shed 7 bases and J 5 bases; nucleotides not matched to a gene: 6. The CDR3 coding sequence is TGTGCCAGTACCGTAACAGGGGGGACTGAAGCTTTCTTT. Its protein is CASTVTGGTEAFF.

Comment on this clone: A read error may produce the germline difference seen at one junction end. The gene calls are TRBV6-1 and TRBJ1-2; perhaps TRBD1 as D (5 bases). Germline values: CDR1 MNHNS, CDR2 SASEGT. The CDR3 is 11 amino acids. The CDR3 region is CASSEQGSRIF. The CDR3 DNA reads as TGTGCCAGCAGTGAACAGGGATCCCGCATCTTC.

The genes are TRBV6-2 or TRBV6-3 and TRBJ2-1; 7 bases agree with TRBD2. J gave up 0 bases and V 4 bases, and 6 bases lay outside the gene matches. The length of the CDR3 is 16 residues. Per germline, CDR1 MNHEY and CDR2 SVGEGT. This CDR3 is CASSFRGDSSYNEQFF. The CDR3 nucleotides read TGTGCCAGCAGTTTCCGGGGGGACTCCTCCTACAATGAGCAGTTCTTC.

The CDR3 loop is CASSQGYDTARGYTF. DNA of the CDR3: TGTGCCAGCAGCCAAGGGTACGACACCGCCCGTGGCTACACCTTC. The chain couples TRBV3-1 (or the pseudogene TRBV3-2) to TRBJ1-2; unclear D gene. Germline-derived CDR1 and CDR2 are LGHDT and YNNKEL (reference sequence). The CDR3 is made up of 15 amino acids. V gave up 1 base and J gave up 7 bases, with 16 bases separating them.

The J gene is TRBJ2-7, the V gene TRBV5-1, with D perhaps matching TRBD1 (6 bases). CDR3 length: 16 residues. Germline V gene data show CDR1 as SGHRS and CDR2 as YFSETQ. Deletions cut 4 bases from V and 0 bases from J, with 17 bases between. In DNA form, the CDR3 reads TGCGCCAGCAGCCCTTCGACAGGTGCTAGCTCCTACGAGCAGTACTTC. As protein: CASSPSTGASSYEQYF.